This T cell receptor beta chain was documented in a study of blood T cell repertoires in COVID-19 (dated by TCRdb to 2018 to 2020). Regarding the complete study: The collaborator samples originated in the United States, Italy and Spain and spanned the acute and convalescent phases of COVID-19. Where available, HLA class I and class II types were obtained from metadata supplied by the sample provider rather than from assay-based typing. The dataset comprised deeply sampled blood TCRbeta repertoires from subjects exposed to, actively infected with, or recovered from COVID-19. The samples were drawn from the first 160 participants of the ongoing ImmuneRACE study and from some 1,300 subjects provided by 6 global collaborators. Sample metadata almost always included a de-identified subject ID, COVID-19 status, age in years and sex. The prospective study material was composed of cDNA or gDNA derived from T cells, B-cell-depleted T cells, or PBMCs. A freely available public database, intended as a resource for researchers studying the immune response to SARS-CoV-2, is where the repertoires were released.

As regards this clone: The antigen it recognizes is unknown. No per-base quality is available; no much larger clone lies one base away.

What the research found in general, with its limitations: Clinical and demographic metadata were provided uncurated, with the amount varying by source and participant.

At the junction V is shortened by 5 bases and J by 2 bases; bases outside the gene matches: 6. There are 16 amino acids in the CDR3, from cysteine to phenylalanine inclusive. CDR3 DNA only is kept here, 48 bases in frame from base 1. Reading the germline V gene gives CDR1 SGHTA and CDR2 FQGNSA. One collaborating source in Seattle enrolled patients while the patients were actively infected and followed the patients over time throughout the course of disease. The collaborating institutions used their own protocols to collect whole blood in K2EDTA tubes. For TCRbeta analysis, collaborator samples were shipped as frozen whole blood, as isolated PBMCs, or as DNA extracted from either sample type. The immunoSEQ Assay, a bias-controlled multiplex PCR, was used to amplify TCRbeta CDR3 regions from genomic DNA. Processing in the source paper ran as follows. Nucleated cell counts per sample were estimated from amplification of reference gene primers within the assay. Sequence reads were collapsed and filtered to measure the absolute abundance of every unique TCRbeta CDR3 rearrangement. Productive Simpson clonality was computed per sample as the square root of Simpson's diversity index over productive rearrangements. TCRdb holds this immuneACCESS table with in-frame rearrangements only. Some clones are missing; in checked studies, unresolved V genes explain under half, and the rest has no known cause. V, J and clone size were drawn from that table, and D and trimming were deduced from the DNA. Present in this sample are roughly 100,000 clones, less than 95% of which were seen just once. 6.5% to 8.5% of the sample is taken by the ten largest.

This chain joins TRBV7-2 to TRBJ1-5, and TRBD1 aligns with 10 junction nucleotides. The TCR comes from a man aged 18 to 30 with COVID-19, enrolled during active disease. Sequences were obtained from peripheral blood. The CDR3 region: CASSPGTGDGNQPQHF. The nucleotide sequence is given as TGTGCCAGCAGCCCCGGGACAGGGGATGGCAATCAGCCCCAGCATTTT.